This T cell receptor (beta chain) was recorded in a study of blood T cell repertoires in COVID-19. Overall study: The cDNA or gDNA used as material had been derived from T cells, B-cell-depleted T cells, or PBMCs.

CDR3 size: 17 residues. Trimming removed 5 bases at V and 1 base at J, with 20 bases between. Germline CDR1 MGHDK, CDR2 SYGVNS. In the authors' methods: Scientists estimated how many nucleated cells there were by amplifying reference gene primers. Libraries were prepared by immunoSEQ multiplex PCR; TCRdb keeps only in-frame clonotypes and omits some of them. V and J calls and clone size are given by that table; D and trimming were obtained from the DNA. The data show a few hundred thousand clones, roughly 86% seen once. V usage is TRBV25-1 and J usage is TRBJ1-1; D perhaps matches TRBD1 (6 bases). The sequence was collected from a woman in her 70s with active or convalescent COVID-19. Input material: peripheral blood. This chain's CDR3 is CASSNPGTTLGNTEAFF. The DNA of the CDR3 is TGTGCCAGCAGTAACCCCGGGACAACCCTCGGGAACACTGAAGCTTTCTTT.